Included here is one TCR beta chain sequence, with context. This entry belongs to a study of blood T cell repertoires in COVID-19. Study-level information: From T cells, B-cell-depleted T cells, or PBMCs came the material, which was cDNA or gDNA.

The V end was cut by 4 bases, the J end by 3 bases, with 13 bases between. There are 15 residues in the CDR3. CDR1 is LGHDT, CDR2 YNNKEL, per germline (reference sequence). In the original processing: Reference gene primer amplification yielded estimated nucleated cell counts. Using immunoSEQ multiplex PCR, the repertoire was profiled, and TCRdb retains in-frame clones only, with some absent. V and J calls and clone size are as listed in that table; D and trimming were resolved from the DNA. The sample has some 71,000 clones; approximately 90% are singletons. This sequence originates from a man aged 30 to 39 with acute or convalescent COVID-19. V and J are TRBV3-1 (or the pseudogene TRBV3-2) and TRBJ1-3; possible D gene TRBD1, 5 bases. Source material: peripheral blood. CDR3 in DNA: TGTGCCAGCAGCCTCGGGGGGGTTGATGGAAACACCATATATTTT. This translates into CASSLGGVDGNTIYF.